This T cell receptor beta chain was obtained from a study of cytomegalovirus exposure and HLA in healthy donors. Whole-study findings and limits: Researchers counted roughly 150 TCR beta chains as cytomegalovirus-associated. Subsequent analysis showed first-cohort TCR clusters tending to co-occur in more than 90 validation repertoires.

Remarks on this clone: The antigen remains undetermined.

Trimming stripped 2 bases from V and 2 bases from J, with 22 bases between. CDR1 is SGHRS and CDR2 is YFSETQ in the germline V gene. The CDR3 is 18 amino acids. The donors were part of the validation cohort of more than 90 subjects. That cohort was separate from the first cohort, which comprised 666 subjects. Some clones are missing from TCRdb's copy, which holds only in-frame ones; the method was immunoSEQ multiplex PCR. The sample shows 100,000 to 120,000 clones, about 85% of them seen only once. The chain links TRBV5-1 to TRBJ1-1; D is undetermined. The sequence was collected from a young woman in good health and CMV-seropositive. The sequenced sample was PBMCs. Here the CDR3 reads CASSLSPPTRTTNTEAFF. CDR3 DNA sequence: TGCGCCAGCAGCTTAAGCCCGCCGACAAGGACTACCAACACTGAAGCTTTCTTT.